A selection of T cell receptor beta chains follows, all from one sample in a study of persistence of HIV-infected CD4 T cells. Some clones are missing from TCRdb's copy, which holds only in-frame ones; the method was immunoSEQ multiplex PCR. The sample shows under 45,000 clones, about 90% of them seen only once. These receptors have no identified antigens. The specimen was CD4+ T cells sorted from PBMCs after roughly 18-hour stimulation, collected from a patient who received antiretroviral therapy. These receptors all come from an adult man with HIV who was CMV-seropositive. CDR3s include the opening cysteine and the closing phenylalanine or tryptophan. The D gene is left open where the match is weak. Where a row states a size, it is once, few, many or the class of an expanded clone; other rows omit it.

j_call: TRBJ2-3
clone_size: -
v_call: TRBV10-3
d_call: -
cdr3_nt: TGTGCCATCAGTGAGTCGGGGGGGCCCTCCACAGATACGCAGTATTTT
cdr3_aa: CAISESGGPSTDTQYF

j_call: TRBJ1-5
clone_size: -
v_call: TRBV4-1
d_call: -
cdr3_nt: TGCGCCAGCAGCCAACAGGGTCTGGCGGACAATCAGCCCCAGCATTTT
cdr3_aa: CASSQQGLADNQPQHF

j_call: TRBJ2-7
clone_size: -
v_call: TRBV3-1/TRBV3-2
d_call: TRBD1
cdr3_nt: TGTGCCAGCAGTAGACAGGGTCCCTACGAGCAGTACTTC
cdr3_aa: CASSRQGPYEQYF

j_call: TRBJ1-2
clone_size: -
v_call: TRBV2
d_call: TRBD1
cdr3_nt: TGTGCCAGCCGGGACAGGACCTATGGCTACACCTTC
cdr3_aa: CASRDRTYGYTF

j_call: TRBJ1-2
clone_size: -
v_call: TRBV20-1
d_call: -
cdr3_nt: TGCAGTGCTAGTGATTATGGCTACACCTTC
cdr3_aa: CSASDYGYTF

j_call: TRBJ1-5
clone_size: -
v_call: TRBV6-4
d_call: -
cdr3_nt: TGTGCCAGCAGTCTGGTTGAGGGTCAGCCCCAGCATTTT
cdr3_aa: CASSLVEGQPQHF

j_call: TRBJ1-1
clone_size: -
v_call: TRBV28
d_call: TRBD1
cdr3_nt: TGTGCCAGCATTCCAGGGGGGAGGCGTGAAGCTTTCTTT
cdr3_aa: CASIPGGRREAFF

j_call: TRBJ2-3
clone_size: -
v_call: TRBV6-4
d_call: -
cdr3_nt: TGTGCCAGCAGTCCGGGGGCGGGCAGGGACTCTCCAGATACGCAGTATTTT
cdr3_aa: CASSPGAGRDSPDTQYF

j_call: TRBJ2-1
clone_size: -
v_call: TRBV12-5
d_call: -
cdr3_nt: TGTGCTAGTGGAGGGGAGAATGAGCAGTTCTTC
cdr3_aa: CASGGENEQFF

j_call: TRBJ1-3
clone_size: once
v_call: TRBV3-1/TRBV3-2
d_call: -
cdr3_nt: TGTGCAAGCCGGGACTCTGGAAACACCATATATTTT
cdr3_aa: CASRDSGNTIYF

j_call: TRBJ1-6
clone_size: -
v_call: TRBV5-4
d_call: -
cdr3_nt: TGTGCCAGCAGCTGGGGGCAGGGAGGGACTACTTATAATTCACCCCTCCACTTT
cdr3_aa: CASSWGQGGTTYNSPLHF

j_call: TRBJ2-3
clone_size: -
v_call: TRBV7-2
d_call: -
cdr3_nt: TGTGCCAGCAGCTTAGGACTAGTGGGTTGGGATACGCAGTATTTT
cdr3_aa: CASSLGLVGWDTQYF

j_call: TRBJ2-7
clone_size: -
v_call: TRBV5-1
d_call: TRBD2
cdr3_nt: TGCGCCAGCAGCCCGGGACTAGCGGGGGGCCCGGGCGAGCAGTACTTC
cdr3_aa: CASSPGLAGGPGEQYF

j_call: TRBJ2-7
clone_size: -
v_call: TRBV5-1
d_call: -
cdr3_nt: TGCGCCAGCAGCCCCTTAGGGGGTGCCGAGGACGAGCAGTACTTC
cdr3_aa: CASSPLGGAEDEQYF

j_call: TRBJ1-5
clone_size: few
v_call: TRBV28
d_call: TRBD1
cdr3_nt: TGTGCCAGCAGTCCGACAGGGTCGGGCAATCAGCCCCAGCATTTT
cdr3_aa: CASSPTGSGNQPQHF

j_call: TRBJ1-1
clone_size: -
v_call: TRBV3-1/TRBV3-2
d_call: -
cdr3_nt: TGTGCCAGCAGCCACTTAAAAGCTGAAGCTTTCTTT
cdr3_aa: CASSHLKAEAFF

j_call: TRBJ1-1
clone_size: -
v_call: TRBV6-5
d_call: -
cdr3_nt: TGTGCCAGCAGTTACCAGGGGAGCACTGAAGCTTTCTTT
cdr3_aa: CASSYQGSTEAFF

j_call: TRBJ1-2
clone_size: few
v_call: TRBV28
d_call: -
cdr3_nt: TGTGCCAGCAGTTTGTCGAACTATGGCTACACCTTC
cdr3_aa: CASSLSNYGYTF

j_call: TRBJ2-3
clone_size: -
v_call: TRBV6-4
d_call: TRBD2
cdr3_nt: TGTGCCAGCAGCGCTTTTGCGGGGGGGCGCAGCACAGATACGCAGTATTTT
cdr3_aa: CASSAFAGGRSTDTQYF

j_call: TRBJ2-6
clone_size: -
v_call: TRBV13
d_call: -
cdr3_nt: TGTGCCAGCGGTACCAGGAGCTCTGGGGCCAACGTCCTGACTTTC
cdr3_aa: CASGTRSSGANVLTF

j_call: TRBJ2-1
clone_size: -
v_call: TRBV4-1
d_call: TRBD2
cdr3_nt: TGCGCCAGCAGCCCCTCATCGACTAGCGGGGGGGTCCCTTCCTACAATGAGCAGTTCTTC
cdr3_aa: CASSPSSTSGGVPSYNEQFF

j_call: TRBJ2-1
clone_size: -
v_call: TRBV7-6
d_call: -
cdr3_nt: TGTGCCAGCAGCTTAGGCCTAGCGAATGAGCAGTTCTTC
cdr3_aa: CASSLGLANEQFF

j_call: TRBJ2-1
clone_size: -
v_call: TRBV2
d_call: -
cdr3_nt: TGTGCCAGCTCTGGGCTCTCCTACAATGAGCAGTTCTTC
cdr3_aa: CASSGLSYNEQFF

j_call: TRBJ2-3
clone_size: -
v_call: TRBV24-1
d_call: -
cdr3_nt: TGTGCCACCAGTGACCCCGACTACACAGATACGCAGTATTTT
cdr3_aa: CATSDPDYTDTQYF

j_call: TRBJ1-2
clone_size: -
v_call: TRBV2
d_call: -
cdr3_nt: TGTGCCAGCAGTGGGACAGTCAACTATGGCTACACCTTC
cdr3_aa: CASSGTVNYGYTF

j_call: TRBJ2-5
clone_size: -
v_call: TRBV3-1/TRBV3-2
d_call: -
cdr3_nt: TGTGCCAGCAGCCCTCTTGGGGAGACCCAGTACTTC
cdr3_aa: CASSPLGETQYF

j_call: TRBJ2-3
clone_size: -
v_call: TRBV7-3
d_call: TRBD2
cdr3_nt: TGTGCCAGCAGCTTAAGCCCCCTACTAGCGGGGGGATCCACAGATACGCAGTATTTT
cdr3_aa: CASSLSPLLAGGSTDTQYF

j_call: TRBJ1-1
clone_size: medium-sized
v_call: TRBV5-4
d_call: -
cdr3_nt: TGTGCCAGCAGCTTGGCCTTGAACACTGAAGCTTTCTTT
cdr3_aa: CASSLALNTEAFF

j_call: TRBJ1-5
clone_size: -
v_call: TRBV4-1
d_call: TRBD1
cdr3_nt: TGCGCCAGCAGCCAGGGCGGACAGGGATGGTCTCAGCCCCAGCATTTT
cdr3_aa: CASSQGGQGWSQPQHF

j_call: TRBJ2-1
clone_size: -
v_call: TRBV4-2
d_call: -
cdr3_nt: TGTGCCAGCAGCCAAGAACTTGCAGCATTTCCCAACAATGAGCAGTTCTTC
cdr3_aa: CASSQELAAFPNNEQFF

j_call: TRBJ2-3
clone_size: once
v_call: TRBV6-5
d_call: TRBD2
cdr3_nt: TGTGCCAGCGTCGAAGCGGGGGGGCAAGATACGCAGTATTTT
cdr3_aa: CASVEAGGQDTQYF

j_call: TRBJ1-3
clone_size: once
v_call: TRBV5-1
d_call: TRBD1
cdr3_nt: TGCGCCAGCAGCCCTGAGCTGGGACAGTTCTCTGGAAACACCATATATTTT
cdr3_aa: CASSPELGQFSGNTIYF

j_call: TRBJ1-1
clone_size: once
v_call: TRBV5-1
d_call: -
cdr3_nt: TGCGCCAGCAGCAGACAGATGAACACTGAAGCTTTCTTT
cdr3_aa: CASSRQMNTEAFF

j_call: TRBJ2-7
clone_size: -
v_call: TRBV27
d_call: -
cdr3_nt: TGTGCCAGCAAGACCGGGACATCTTCCTACGAGCAGTACTTC
cdr3_aa: CASKTGTSSYEQYF

j_call: TRBJ2-2
clone_size: -
v_call: TRBV27
d_call: -
cdr3_nt: TGTGCCAGCAGTTTAATTACTGACACCGGGGAGCTGTTTTTT
cdr3_aa: CASSLITDTGELFF

j_call: TRBJ2-7
clone_size: -
v_call: TRBV18
d_call: TRBD1
cdr3_nt: TGTGCCAGCTCACCACCGAGGACAGGGGGCGATAACTACGAGCAGTACTTC
cdr3_aa: CASSPPRTGGDNYEQYF

j_call: TRBJ1-5
clone_size: -
v_call: TRBV28
d_call: -
cdr3_nt: TGTGCCAGCAGTTTATTGGGGCAGGTCGGACAGCCCCAGCATTTT
cdr3_aa: CASSLLGQVGQPQHF

j_call: TRBJ1-2
clone_size: -
v_call: TRBV19
d_call: -
cdr3_nt: TGTGCCAGTAGTAGCCGCGGACAGACTGTATGGGGCTACACCTTC
cdr3_aa: CASSSRGQTVWGYTF

j_call: TRBJ2-7
clone_size: -
v_call: TRBV19
d_call: -
cdr3_nt: TGTGCCAGTAGTATAGCGCCAGGGCCGTCCTACGAGCAGTACTTC
cdr3_aa: CASSIAPGPSYEQYF

j_call: TRBJ2-1
clone_size: -
v_call: TRBV3-1/TRBV3-2
d_call: TRBD2
cdr3_nt: TGTGCCAGCACCTCACTAGCGGGGGAGCAGTTCTTC
cdr3_aa: CASTSLAGEQFF

j_call: TRBJ2-4
clone_size: -
v_call: TRBV3-1/TRBV3-2
d_call: -
cdr3_nt: TGTGCCAGCAGCCAAGATCCACCCCGTGGTACCAAAAACATTCAGTACTTC
cdr3_aa: CASSQDPPRGTKNIQYF

j_call: TRBJ2-7
clone_size: -
v_call: TRBV21-1
d_call: -
cdr3_nt: TGTGCCAGCAGCAAAGCGGAAGGCAGGGAATACGAGCAGTACTTC
cdr3_aa: CASSKAEGREYEQYF

j_call: TRBJ1-2
clone_size: -
v_call: TRBV12-3/TRBV12-4
d_call: -
cdr3_nt: TGTGCCAGCAGTTTTGGGGGAGGAGGCTACACCTTC
cdr3_aa: CASSFGGGGYTF

j_call: TRBJ2-3
clone_size: few
v_call: TRBV27
d_call: TRBD2
cdr3_nt: TGTGCCAGCAGTTTAGGGACTAGCGATACGCAGTATTTT
cdr3_aa: CASSLGTSDTQYF

j_call: TRBJ1-6
clone_size: -
v_call: TRBV7-6
d_call: -
cdr3_nt: TGTGCCAGCAGTCCTGGACAGCTAGTTAATTCACCCCTCCACTTT
cdr3_aa: CASSPGQLVNSPLHF